This TCR beta chain was obtained from a study of OX40 agonist ivuxolimab in advanced cancers. With regard to this clone: Antigen: not known.

Broader study findings: Relative to CD4+ cells, CD8+ T cells on average had more expanded clones. Clonal expansion from baseline to week 6 occurred in both CD4+ and CD8+ T cells. Expansion of clones was among the lowest in partial responders at 0.1-3.0 mg/kg.

Assay used: immunoSEQ multiplex PCR; TCRdb lists only in-frame clones, some missing. The repertoire has about 81,000 clones, about 81% of them found once; the top ten carry around 6.6%. The input for sequencing was CD4+ or CD8+ T cells sorted from blood, taken in a trial of the OX40 agonist ivuxolimab. The receptor comes from an adult with an advanced solid tumor such as melanoma, head and neck, liver or kidney cancer.

CDR3 loop: CASSIRTPNQPQHF. CDR3 nucleotide sequence: TGTGCCAGTAGTATACGGACACCGAATCAGCCCCAGCATTTT. The rearrangement links TRBV19 to TRBJ1-5; a possible D gene is TRBD1 (5 bases). Trimming removed 2 bases at V and 4 bases at J, with 9 bases between. CDR1 is LNHDA and CDR2 is SQIVND in the germline V gene (reference sequence). The CDR3 is made up of 14 amino acids.